This T cell receptor beta chain came from a study of Graves' ophthalmopathy and Graves' hyperthyroidism (dated by TCRdb to 2016 to 2019). About the investigation overall: Peripheral blood was collected at initial diagnosis, before any treatment. To explore V-J signatures that distinguish ophthalmopathy from hyperthyroidism, a discovery set of 90 to 100 patients was enrolled, made up of 40 to 45 with ophthalmopathy and around 57 with stable hyperthyroidism. To tell Graves' ophthalmopathy apart from Graves' hyperthyroidism, and to predict which patients would progress to ophthalmopathy, the study relied on TCR beta repertoire signatures. For independent validation, a separate cohort was made up of some 18 hyperthyroidism patients plus 17 patients who later progressed from hyperthyroidism to ophthalmopathy. In total, around 140 blood samples were TCR-sequenced: around 42 ophthalmopathy, 75 hyperthyroidism and some 17 hyperthyroidism-to-ophthalmopathy patients. The 85 to 100 discovery patients were randomly split 7:3 into training and test sets. In over 5 hyperthyroidism patients, the T-cell repertoire of thyroid tissue was compared with the T-cell repertoire of blood. Following sample collection, hyperthyroidism patients were given methimazole at a starting dose of 30 mg daily, and ophthalmopathy patients were given high-dose intravenous methylprednisolone.

This clonotype was picked up many times. Its antigen has not been determined. Base qualities are missing; no much larger clone stands one base away. For repertoire sequencing, TCR beta CDR3 regions were amplified from RNA transcripts. The first round of RT-PCR was done with HTBI primers and the Qiagen OneStep RT-PCR kit, and was followed by a second round of multiplex PCR, then size selection and purification. Libraries were sequenced paired-end with 100 bp reads on an Illumina HiSeq2000. The authors' pipeline ran thus. Reads were processed with SOAPnuke, discarding reads with adapters, uncalled bases, mean Phred below 15, or no exact constant-primer or identifier match. COPE v1.2.5 was used to merge high-quality paired reads. Each unique nucleotide sequence was defined as a clonotype, and clonotypes were aligned to IMGT TRB V, D and J references with MiTCR v1.1. The analysis was limited to V-J combinations with a frequency above 0.0001, which together covered just over 98% of the repertoires. A TCR clonal expansion and chaos score per V-J combination was defined as the ratio of F50 clonal expansion to chaos observed in the TCRdist matrix. Welch's t-statistics and random forest were used to narrow the features down to 13 V-J combinations, which were then fed into a naive Bayes classifier. The similarity between thyroid and blood repertoires was quantified using the Morisita-Horn index. The raw public reads went through TCRdb reprocessing: fastp at Q25, MiXCR clone calling, in-frame beta chains kept. Each entry is one CDR3 protein sequence, shown with its most common DNA and genes. The V and J calls and clone size come from TCRdb's table, not from the authors' own analysis. Recorded for this sample are a few hundred thousand distinct CDR3 sequences; roughly 14% of them occurred a single time. Of the sample, 5.5% to 7% is held by the ten largest clones.

Overall study results and their limits: No statistical method was used to set the sample size in advance, and the investigators knew which group each participant was assigned to. Among expanded thyroid clonotypes with frequency above 0.001, most also showed up in blood, which suggests that blood repertoires may reflect the thyroid immune response. In validation, the model predicted ophthalmopathy progression with roughly 68% sensitivity and roughly 72% specificity; some twelve predicted patients were CT-confirmed with GO in a median of 6.5 months. In cross-validation, the 13-signature model distinguished ophthalmopathy from stable hyperthyroidism with less than 90% sensitivity and 81.08% specificity, while in the test set the corresponding values were about 80% and 75%.

Hyperthyroidism was considered stable if no progression to ophthalmopathy occurred within 18 months of follow-up. Hyperthyroidism patients were newly diagnosed, with disease duration under 2 months, and aged 18 to 65 years. Anyone with other autoimmune diseases, uncontrolled infections, pregnancy or lactation was excluded from the study. Diagnosis relied on clinical symptoms, serum thyroxine, TRAb, thyroid ultrasound and orbital computed tomography. Using Ficoll-Paque density gradient centrifugation, PBMCs were isolated from less than 13 ml of fresh peripheral blood. Trizol reagent was used to extract the total RNA, and its quality was then checked on an Agilent 2100 Bioanalyzer. Reading from cysteine to phenylalanine, the CDR3 counts 15 amino acids. Solely the CDR3 DNA is kept, with 45 bases framed from the first base. The V end gives up 6 bases and the J end 4 bases, leaving 9 bases in the junction not matched to a gene. Per the germline V gene, MNHNS is the CDR1 and SASEGT is the CDR2.

Material for sequencing was peripheral blood. The sequence joins TRBV6-1 to TRBJ1-5, with TRBD1 identical over 7 junction bases. The TCR sequence derives from a woman between 18 and 29 years old with stable Graves' hyperthyroidism. Donor details come from another sample of the same person, matched by shared clones. The CDR3 is CASSHDREGNQPQHF. The DNA sequence is given as TGTGCCAGCAGCCACGACAGGGAAGGGAATCAGCCCCAGCATTTT.